There are many counts of the clone carrying this T cell receptor (beta chain). This record comes from a study of response to subunit inactivated influenza vaccine. TCRdb processed the RT-PCR reads anew with MiXCR; each CDR3 protein has one entry. The data show some 480,000 distinct CDR3 sequences, approximately 11% seen once. Germline V CDR1 and CDR2: DFQATT, SNEGSKA (reference sequence). The CDR3 consists of 14 residues. V lost 6 bases to trimming and J lost 0 bases, with 13 bases between them. The sequencing here drew on PBMCs from blood, taken 40 to 50 days after vaccination. The chain carries TRBV20-1 and TRBJ2-3, with TRBD1 as a possible D gene (6 bases). The TCR was taken from a man in his forties or fifties who received an inactivated influenza vaccine. This CDR3 is CSAVDSPSTDTQYF. CDR3 sequence (DNA): TGCAGTGCGGTGGACAGTCCAAGCACAGATACGCAGTATTTT.